This TCR beta chain was retrieved from a study of shared clonotypes between healthy human individuals. The repertoire was sequenced with immunoSEQ multiplex PCR; TCRdb's copy has only in-frame clones and lacks some. Among around 100,000 clones listed, about 70% were seen once. V gave up 6 bases and J gave up 0 bases, with 15 bases separating them. The germline CDR1 and CDR2 sequences are MNHEY and SMNVEV (reference sequence). The CDR3 sequence is 16 residues long. The rearrangement joins TRBV27 to TRBJ1-5; D gene unclear. The receptor was isolated from a woman in her 30s in good health. Sequencing was done on a sample of memory CD8+ T cells sorted from blood. The subset was: CD45RO+ cells pooled with CCR7-negative TemRA cells. The CDR3 sequence is CASRRSDGFSNQPQHF. CDR3 bases: TGTGCCAGCAGACGATCGGACGGCTTTAGCAATCAGCCCCAGCATTTT.